This entry features one T cell receptor beta chain sequence. Only in-frame clones appear in the TCRdb table, and some are missing; sequencing was by immunoSEQ multiplex PCR. The top ten hold 10% of the sample, which has some 49,000 clones, over 75% seen once. The sample comes from a study of blood T cell repertoires in COVID-19. Whole-study context: Specimens from acute and convalescent COVID-19 originated in the United States, Italy and Spain.

The sequenced sample consisted of peripheral blood. This clonotype was obtained from a human donor in a cohort sampled during active COVID-19.

The CDR3 DNA reads as TGTGCCAGCAGCTTATGGTGGGAGGAGGACACCGGGGAGCTGTTTTTT. This translates into CASSLWWEEDTGELFF. V gene TRBV7-3 combines with J gene TRBJ2-2; D may be TRBD2 (6 bases). V lost 2 bases and J 3 bases, leaving 13 bases between the germline ends. Germline assignment: CDR1 SGHTA and CDR2 FQGTGA. The CDR3 is 16 amino acids.